Listed here are 17 T cell receptor beta chains from one sample, sequenced in a study of spatial heterogeneity in lung cancer. Time point reported: sample taken at primary tumor resection. Broader study findings: One measure, the expanded intratumoral alpha and beta TCR count, tracked tumor mutation counts.

Which antigens these TCRs recognize remains unknown. TCRdb reanalysed the 5' RACE reads using MiXCR and keeps one entry per CDR3 protein. The sample lists approximately 1,600 distinct CDR3 sequences, around 20% seen once, with 21% in the top ten. The source was lung tumor tissue, collected at surgery. These receptors were taken from a male donor with early-stage non-small cell lung cancer.

The chain employs TRBV20-1 and TRBJ2-7; 12 bases match TRBD2. V dropped 4 bases and J dropped 4; count of bases not matched to a gene: 8. Germline loops: CDR1 DFQATT, CDR2 SNEGSKA (reference sequence). The CDR3 is made up of 15 amino acids. CDR3 in amino acids: CSAMLAGGPRYEQYF. Written as DNA, the CDR3 is TGCAGTGCTATGCTAGCGGGAGGGCCGAGGTACGAGCAGTACTTC.

This clonotype rates as medium-sized (0.01 to 0.1%). The genes are TRBV20-1 and TRBJ2-3, with a tentative D call TRBD1 (6 bases). CDR3 length: 11 residues. V shed 7 bases and J shed 5 bases, with 10 bases lying between them. Germline V gene data show CDR1 as DFQATT and CDR2 as SNEGSKA (reference sequence). Here the CDR3 reads CSGGPGDTQYF. CDR3 coding DNA: TGCAGTGGGGGGCCGGGAGATACGCAGTATTTT.

This clonotype is categorized as medium-sized (0.01 to 0.1%). This chain joins TRBV3-1 and TRBJ2-5; the match to TRBD2 covers 11 bases. The germline V gene has CDR1 LGHDT and CDR2 YNNKEL (reference sequence). The CDR3 runs to 14 residues. Trimming at V came to 4 bases and at J to 4 bases, leaving 2 bases not matched to a gene. The CDR3, as DNA: TGTGCCAGCAGCCTAGCGGGGGGGCGAGAGACCCAGTACTTC. Translated: CASSLAGGRETQYF.

The rearrangement joins TRBV28 to TRBJ2-4, with D maybe TRBD1 (6 bases). Germline V lookup: CDR1 MDHEN, CDR2 SYDVKM. Deletions cut 6 bases from V and 8 bases from J, with 11 bases between. This CDR3 comprises 12 residues. CDR3 protein: CASRQGLDIQYF. The CDR3 region has the DNA TGTGCCAGCAGGCAGGGGCTGGACATTCAGTACTTC.

By sample fraction, this clonotype is medium-sized. This sequence joins TRBV27 and TRBJ1-6; D gene unclear. This CDR3 region has 14 residues. CDR1 and CDR2 from the germline V gene are MNHEY and SMNVEV (reference sequence). V was cut by 2 bases and J by 7 bases, with 9 bases left in between. This chain's CDR3 is CASSLETLNSPLHF. The CDR3 nucleotides read TGTGCCAGCAGTTTAGAGACTTTGAATTCACCCCTCCACTTT.

This clonotype qualifies as medium-sized. The chain combines TRBV6-5 with TRBJ2-3; maybe TRBD1 (6 bases). With 5 bases removed from V and 5 bases from J, the gap between germline ends came to 14 bases. There are 14 residues in the CDR3. In germline, CDR1 is MNHEY, CDR2 SVGAGI. The CDR3: CASSPQGPGDTQYF. The CDR3 DNA reads as TGTGCCAGCAGTCCACAGGGTCCCGGAGATACGCAGTATTTT.

Within the sample, this clonotype is medium-sized (0.01 to 0.1%). V and J are TRBV5-5 and TRBJ2-1; TRBD1 aligns across 12 bases. The CDR3 covers 18 residues. With 0 bases clipped from V and 8 bases from J, the junction kept 12 bases outside the gene matches. The germline V gene has CDR1 SGHKS and CDR2 YYEKEE (reference sequence). In DNA form, the CDR3 reads TGTGCCAGCAGCTTGGCCGGGGACAGGGGGCGATCGGTCCATGAGCAGTTCTTC. Protein product: CASSLAGDRGRSVHEQFF.

V is TRBV7-6 and J is TRBJ1-1; D is unresolved. Germline CDR1 reads SGHVS; CDR2 reads FNYEAQ. Trimming pared 2 bases from V and 1 base from J, leaving 11 bases between. This CDR3 region has 15 residues. The CDR3 DNA is TGTGCCAGCAGCTTAAACGGGGAGGGGAACACTGAAGCTTTCTTT. This sequence encodes CASSLNGEGNTEAFF.

This clonotype was seen a few times. The V call is TRBV27, the J call TRBJ2-7; 9 bases are shared with TRBD2. Unmatched junction bases numbered 1, after V lost 3 bases and J lost 4 bases. CDR1 is MNHEY and CDR2 is SMNVEV in the germline V gene (reference sequence). The length of the CDR3 is 13 residues. DNA for the CDR3: TGTGCCAGCAGTTTGGGACTAGCTTACGAGCAGTACTTC. Protein sequence: CASSLGLAYEQYF.

Judged by abundance, this clonotype is hyperexpanded (1% or more). The V gene is TRBV20-1, the J gene TRBJ2-2; D may correspond to TRBD1 or TRBD2 (5 bases each). This CDR3 comprises 16 residues. CDR1 DFQATT and CDR2 SNEGSKA come from the germline V gene (reference sequence). The V end was cut by 1 base, the J end by 1 base, with 13 bases between. The CDR3 loop is CSARVPGHLNTGELFF. CDR3 sequence (DNA): TGCAGTGCTAGAGTACCGGGGCACTTGAACACCGGGGAGCTGTTTTTT.

By proportion, this clonotype is medium-sized. This chain connects TRBV20-1 to TRBJ2-7; 7 bases match TRBD2. V lost 4 bases, J lost 5 bases, and 17 bases stayed unmatched. CDR3 length equals 16 residues. CDR1 and CDR2 (germline): DFQATT, SNEGSKA (reference sequence). The CDR3 region is CSAIGNPQGLVDEQYF. CDR3 DNA sequence: TGCAGTGCTATAGGGAACCCCCAAGGACTAGTAGACGAGCAGTACTTC.

This clonotype was seen more than once but under ten times. The V gene is TRBV12-3 or TRBV12-4, the J gene TRBJ2-2; D assignment may be TRBD1 or TRBD2 (6 bases each). CDR3 size: 17 residues. The V end lost 6 bases, the J end lost 6 bases, and 23 bases lay between the germline ends. CDR3 nucleotides: TGTGCCAGCAGCCCCCGAGGCCACAGGGAGGTTGCCGGGGAGCTGTTTTTT. The encoded protein is CASSPRGHREVAGELFF.

This clonotype is judged medium-sized. This rearrangement joins TRBV11-1 to TRBJ2-3; D gene unclear. The CDR3 covers 14 residues. Trimming removed 4 bases at V and 3 bases at J, with 11 bases between. Germline CDR1 reads SGHAT; CDR2 reads FQDESV (reference sequence). The CDR3: CASSSTDGTDTQYF. CDR3 in DNA: TGTGCCAGCAGCTCGACGGACGGTACAGATACGCAGTATTTT.

This clonotype is termed medium-sized (0.01 to 0.1%). The chain links TRBV18 to TRBJ1-4; TRBD1 matches at 9 bases. Germline-derived CDR1 and CDR2 are KGHSH and LQKENI. This CDR3 is built from 15 residues. V lost 3 bases, J lost 5 bases, and 4 bases stayed unmatched. The CDR3 region has the DNA TGTGCCAGCTCACCCGGGACAGGGAGAAATGAAAAACTGTTTTTT. It specifies CASSPGTGRNEKLFF.

V is TRBV29-1 and J is TRBJ1-1, with D possibly TRBD1 on 5 matching bases. CDR3 length: 11 amino acids. The germline V and J ends were trimmed by 7 bases and 7 bases, with 13 bases remaining between them. Germline values: CDR1 SQVTM, CDR2 ANQGSEA. DNA of the CDR3: TGCAGCGGGACCAAAGGGGATGAAGCTTTCTTT. This translates into CSGTKGDEAFF.

Relative to its sample, this clonotype is medium-sized (0.01 to 0.1%). The rearrangement joins TRBV24-1 to TRBJ2-2; 8 bases are shared with TRBD1. Trimming cost V 0 bases and J 0 bases; bases outside gene matches: 5. This CDR3 has 18 residues. The germline CDR1 and CDR2 sequences are KGHDR and SFDVKD. The CDR3 DNA is TGTGCCACCAGTGATTTGCGATACAGGGGGGCGAACACCGGGGAGCTGTTTTTT. It is translated as CATSDLRYRGANTGELFF.

The V call is TRBV18, the J call TRBJ1-1; D remains ambiguous. This CDR3 spans 13 amino acids. Trimming pared 4 bases from V and 3 bases from J, leaving 9 bases between. Germline CDR1 KGHSH, CDR2 LQKENI. The CDR3 here is CASSLRSDTEAFF. As DNA, the CDR3 is TGTGCCAGCTCACTTAGGTCCGACACTGAAGCTTTCTTT.